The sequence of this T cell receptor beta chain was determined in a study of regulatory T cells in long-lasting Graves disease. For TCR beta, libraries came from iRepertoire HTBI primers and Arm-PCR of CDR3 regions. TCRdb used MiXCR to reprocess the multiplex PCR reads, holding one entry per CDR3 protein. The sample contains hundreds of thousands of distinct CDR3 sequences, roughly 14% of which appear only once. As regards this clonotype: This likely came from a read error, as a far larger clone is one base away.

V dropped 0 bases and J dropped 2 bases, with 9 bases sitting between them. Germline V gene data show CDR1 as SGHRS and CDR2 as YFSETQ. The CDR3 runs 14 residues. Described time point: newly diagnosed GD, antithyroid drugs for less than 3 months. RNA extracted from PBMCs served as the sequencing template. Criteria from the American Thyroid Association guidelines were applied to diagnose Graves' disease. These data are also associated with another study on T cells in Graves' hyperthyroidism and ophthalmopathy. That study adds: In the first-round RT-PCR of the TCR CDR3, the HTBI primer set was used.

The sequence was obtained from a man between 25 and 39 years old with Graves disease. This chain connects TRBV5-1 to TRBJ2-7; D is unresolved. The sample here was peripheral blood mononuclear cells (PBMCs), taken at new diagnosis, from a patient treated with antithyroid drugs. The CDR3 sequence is CASSLAESAYEQYF. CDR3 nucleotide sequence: TGCGCCAGCAGCTTGGCCGAGTCTGCCTACGAGCAGTACTTC.